A selection of T cell receptor beta chains follows, all from one sample in a study of blood T cell repertoires in COVID-19. Clones were read by immunoSEQ multiplex PCR, and TCRdb kept only the in-frame ones, dropping some. The profile shows about 480,000 clones, over 75% of them singletons. Input material: PBMCs or T cells enriched from blood (not recorded which). The receptors stem from a woman in her thirties or forties who had recovered from COVID-19. The CDR3 runs from the conserved cysteine through the conserved F or W. D genes are given only for firm matches. Clone sizes are given selectively: once, few, many, or a class where the clone is expanded.

v_call,j_call,d_call,clone_size,cdr3_nt,cdr3_aa
TRBV9,TRBJ2-3,-,-,TGTGCCAGCAGCGTAGGGGAGCGTAATACGCAGTATTTT,CASSVGERNTQYF
TRBV27,TRBJ1-2,-,-,TGTGCCAGCAGTTTATCGATGGCGGCAGTCCATGGCTACACCTTC,CASSLSMAAVHGYTF
TRBV4-2,TRBJ2-1,-,-,TGTGCCAGCAGCCAAGATCTAGCTAGCCACGATTCATTTTCCTACAATGAGCAGTTCTTC,CASSQDLASHDSFSYNEQFF
TRBV24-1,TRBJ2-1,TRBD2,few,TGTGCCACCAGTGACTCCGTTCTAGCGGTTTTCTACAATGAGCAGTTCTTC,CATSDSVLAVFYNEQFF
TRBV7-8,TRBJ2-2,TRBD1,-,TGTGCCAGCAGCTCCCTAGCTGGACAGGGGGCCCGGGAGCTGTTTTTT,CASSSLAGQGARELFF
TRBV6-5,TRBJ2-1,-,once,TGTGCCAGCAGTTATGAGGGGGATGAGCAGTTCTTC,CASSYEGDEQFF
TRBV10-3,TRBJ2-1,TRBD1,-,TGTGCCATCAGCGCCAGGACAGGGGCGTACAATGAGCAGTTCTTC,CAISARTGAYNEQFF
TRBV7-9,TRBJ2-1,TRBD2,-,TGTGCCAGCAGCTTAGGTAACTGGGTTCGGCTAGCGGATGAGCAGTTCTTC,CASSLGNWVRLADEQFF
TRBV27,TRBJ1-5,-,-,TGTGCCAGCAGTTTACAGGGTCTAGTTCAGCCCCAGCATTTT,CASSLQGLVQPQHF
TRBV5-4,TRBJ2-7,-,-,TGTGCCAGCAGCTTGGCCCGGGTTGGAGGACACGAGCAGTACTTC,CASSLARVGGHEQYF
TRBV30,TRBJ2-1,TRBD2,-,TGTGCCTGGAACTCCCTAGCGGGCGAACACCTCTACAATGAGCAGTTCTTC,CAWNSLAGEHLYNEQFF
TRBV10-3,TRBJ1-5,TRBD1,-,TGTGCCAGTAAAGAGGGACAGGGGAATAGCAATCAGCCCCAGCATTTT,CASKEGQGNSNQPQHF
TRBV4-3,TRBJ2-1,TRBD2,-,TGCGCCAGCAGCCAAGACCCTAGCGGGAGGATGGTTTCCTACAATGAGCAGTTCTTC,CASSQDPSGRMVSYNEQFF
TRBV7-9,TRBJ2-3,TRBD2,-,TGTGCCAGCAGTTCCACGGGGGGTACGCAGTATTTT,CASSSTGGTQYF
TRBV4-3,TRBJ1-1,-,-,TGCGCCAGCAGCCCCCACCCCGACACGAACACTGAAGCTTTCTTT,CASSPHPDTNTEAFF
TRBV7-9,TRBJ2-3,-,many,TGTGCCAGCAGCTTAGAGGGGAGCACAGATACGCAGTATTTT,CASSLEGSTDTQYF
TRBV11-3,TRBJ1-1,TRBD1,-,TGTGCCAGCAGTCCAGGGGGCATGAACACTGAAGCTTTCTTT,CASSPGGMNTEAFF
TRBV5-5,TRBJ1-5,TRBD1,few,TGTGCCAGCAGCCGAGATATAGACAGGGGGAACCAGCCCCAGCATTTT,CASSRDIDRGNQPQHF
TRBV19,TRBJ2-2,-,-,TGTGCCAGTAGTGCGGCCCGCCTAGCCGAATCCACCGGGGAGCTGTTTTTT,CASSAARLAESTGELFF
TRBV5-1,TRBJ2-1,TRBD2,-,TGCGCCAGCACGGACGGACTAGCGGGAGGGGGTGAGCAGTTCTTC,CASTDGLAGGGEQFF
TRBV28,TRBJ1-5,TRBD1,-,TGTGCCAGCAGTGGACGGGGACAGGGGATGCGGCAGCCCCAGCATTTT,CASSGRGQGMRQPQHF
TRBV11-3,TRBJ1-3,TRBD1,many,TGTGCCAGCAGCAAGGGACAGGGCTCTGGAAACACCATATATTTT,CASSKGQGSGNTIYF
TRBV4-1,TRBJ1-3,-,once,TGCGCCAGCAGCCAAGTCTCGGGAGGGATAAACACCATATATTTT,CASSQVSGGINTIYF
TRBV25-1,TRBJ1-2,TRBD1,-,TGTGCCAGCAGTACCCCGGGACAGGGTCTCGATGGCTACACCTTC,CASSTPGQGLDGYTF
TRBV5-6,TRBJ1-2,TRBD1,-,TGTGCCAGCAGTGAAACAGGGGCAGGGAACTATGGCTACACCTTC,CASSETGAGNYGYTF
TRBV9,TRBJ1-2,TRBD1,-,TGTGCCAGCAGCGTTGCCGGGACAGGGGGGTATGGCTACACCTTC,CASSVAGTGGYGYTF
TRBV21-1,TRBJ2-1,-,few,TGTGCCAGCAGCAAAGAGGGGCCGGTTGAGCAGTTCTTC,CASSKEGPVEQFF
TRBV7-9,TRBJ2-1,-,-,TGTGCCAGCAGCTTACGGTCTACGCGGGAGCAGTTCTTC,CASSLRSTREQFF
TRBV7-2,TRBJ2-3,TRBD1,-,TGTGCCAGCAGCTTTAGACAGGGGATCCCAGATACGCAGTATTTT,CASSFRQGIPDTQYF
TRBV6-5,TRBJ1-2,TRBD1,-,TGTGCCAGCAGTCGAAACAGGGGAGGCGGCTACACCTTC,CASSRNRGGGYTF
TRBV4-3,TRBJ2-1,-,-,TGCGCCAGCAGCCTACAGGTTTCCTCCTACAATGAGCAGTTCTTC,CASSLQVSSYNEQFF
TRBV30,TRBJ1-2,-,-,TGTGCCTGGAGGGCAGGGGTTTATGGCTACACCTTC,CAWRAGVYGYTF
TRBV20-1,TRBJ2-7,TRBD2,-,TGCAGTGCTAGTGGGCTAGCGGGAGGGCCTACGGGGGAGCAGTACTTC,CSASGLAGGPTGEQYF
TRBV4-1,TRBJ2-7,TRBD2,-,TGCGCCAGCAGCCAAGACCTTGCGGGAGTAATTAACTACGAGCAGTACTTC,CASSQDLAGVINYEQYF
TRBV7-2,TRBJ2-7,TRBD2,-,TGTGCCAGCAGCTTCAGGCGCGGCCTAGCGGGAGGCCCCCTCTACGAGCAGTACTTC,CASSFRRGLAGGPLYEQYF
TRBV5-5,TRBJ1-2,TRBD1,few,TGTGCCAGCAGCTTGGGTGGGACAGGTACTTATGGCTACACCTTC,CASSLGGTGTYGYTF
TRBV19,TRBJ2-5,-,-,TGTGCCAGTAGTTCCAGGTCAGAGACCCAGTACTTC,CASSSRSETQYF
TRBV12-3/TRBV12-4,TRBJ2-7,TRBD2,-,TGTGCCAGCAGACCAGCGGGAGGATACGAGCAGTACTTC,CASRPAGGYEQYF
TRBV5-1,TRBJ1-4,TRBD1,-,TGCGCCAGCAGCTTAGGGGACAGGGGGCGCGGAAATGAAAAACTGTTTTTT,CASSLGDRGRGNEKLFF
TRBV20-1,TRBJ2-2,TRBD2,-,TGCAGTGCTAGTAGCGGGAGGGCAACCGGGGAGCTGTTTTTT,CSASSGRATGELFF
TRBV27,TRBJ2-1,-,-,TGTGCCAGCAGTAGATCGGGACTCGTGAATGAGCAGTTCTTC,CASSRSGLVNEQFF
TRBV20-1,TRBJ1-1,-,once,TGCAGTGCTAGATCCGGCACTGAAGCTTTCTTT,CSARSGTEAFF
TRBV5-6,TRBJ1-2,-,-,TGTGCCAGCAGCTTAATTGTGGAGGGCTATGGCTACACCTTC,CASSLIVEGYGYTF
TRBV12-3/TRBV12-4,TRBJ2-5,TRBD2,-,TGTGCCAGCAGCACCACTAGCGCTGGGACCCAGTACTTC,CASSTTSAGTQYF
TRBV4-1,TRBJ2-6,-,-,TGCGCCAGCAGCCTGCAGGGGTCTGGGGCCAACGTCCTGACTTTC,CASSLQGSGANVLTF
TRBV3-1/TRBV3-2,TRBJ2-3,TRBD2,-,TGTGCCAGCAGCCTAATAGCGGGGAGCACAGATACGCAGTATTTT,CASSLIAGSTDTQYF
TRBV18,TRBJ1-1,-,-,TGTGCCAGCTCACCCCCTACCGGGTCGACCGAGTACGAAGCTTTCTTT,CASSPPTGSTEYEAFF
TRBV19,TRBJ1-5,-,-,TGTGCCAGTAGCAAAGACAGTGCCTTCAGGGCCCAGCATTTT,CASSKDSAFRAQHF
TRBV25-1,TRBJ1-2,TRBD1,-,TGTGCCAGCAGCCAAGGAACCGACAGGGCCTATGGCTACACCTTC,CASSQGTDRAYGYTF
TRBV18,TRBJ1-2,-,-,TGTGCCAGCTCACCCAGCCAGGTCAACTATGGCTACACCTTC,CASSPSQVNYGYTF
TRBV4-2,TRBJ2-5,-,-,TGTGCCAGCAGCCAAGATTCAGCGGCGGGGCCCCAAGAGACCCAGTACTTC,CASSQDSAAGPQETQYF
TRBV19,TRBJ1-1,-,once,TGTGCCAGTAGTATACTTTCTGAAGCTTTCTTT,CASSILSEAFF
TRBV11-2,TRBJ1-1,-,-,TGTGCCAGCAGCTTAGCCGGGGGGTGGGCTGAAGCTTTCTTT,CASSLAGGWAEAFF